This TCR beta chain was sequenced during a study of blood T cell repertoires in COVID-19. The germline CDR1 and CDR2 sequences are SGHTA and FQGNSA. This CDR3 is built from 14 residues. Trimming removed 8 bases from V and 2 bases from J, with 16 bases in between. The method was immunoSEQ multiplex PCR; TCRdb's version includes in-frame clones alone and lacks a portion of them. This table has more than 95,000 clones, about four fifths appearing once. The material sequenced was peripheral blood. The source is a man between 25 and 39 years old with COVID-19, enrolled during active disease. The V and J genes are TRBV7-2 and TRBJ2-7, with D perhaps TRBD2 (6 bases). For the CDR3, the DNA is TGTGCCAGCGAGGGACTTCTCATACCCTACGAGCAGTACTTC. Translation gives CASEGLLIPYEQYF.